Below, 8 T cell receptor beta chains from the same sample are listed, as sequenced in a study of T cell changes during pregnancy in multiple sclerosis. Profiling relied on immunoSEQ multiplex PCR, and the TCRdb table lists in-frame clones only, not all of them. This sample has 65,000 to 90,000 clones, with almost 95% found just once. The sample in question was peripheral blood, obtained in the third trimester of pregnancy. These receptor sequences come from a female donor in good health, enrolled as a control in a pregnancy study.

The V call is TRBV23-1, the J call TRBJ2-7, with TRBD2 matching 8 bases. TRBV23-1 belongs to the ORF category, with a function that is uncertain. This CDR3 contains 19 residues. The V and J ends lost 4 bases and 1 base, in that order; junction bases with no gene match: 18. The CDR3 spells CASSLSGGATRERSYEQYF. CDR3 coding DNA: TGCGCCAGCAGTCTTTCGGGGGGGGCGACTCGTGAAAGATCCTACGAGCAGTACTTC.

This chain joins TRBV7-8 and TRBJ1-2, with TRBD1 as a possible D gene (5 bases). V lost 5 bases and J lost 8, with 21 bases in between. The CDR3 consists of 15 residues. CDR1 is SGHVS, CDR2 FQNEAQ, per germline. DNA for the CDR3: TGTGCCAGCAGCCCATCATTATCAGGGACTGGAGGCTACACCTTC. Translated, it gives CASSPSLSGTGGYTF.

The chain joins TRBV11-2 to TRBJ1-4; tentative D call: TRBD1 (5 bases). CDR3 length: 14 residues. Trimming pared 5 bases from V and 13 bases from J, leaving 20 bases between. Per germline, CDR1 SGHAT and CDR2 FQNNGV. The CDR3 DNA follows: TGTGCCAGCAGCCCAGGGCAATTGTTAAACGGACTGTTTTTT. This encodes CASSPGQLLNGLFF. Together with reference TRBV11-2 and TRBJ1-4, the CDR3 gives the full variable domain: EAGVAQSPRYKIIEKRQSVAFWCNPISGHATLYWYQQILGQGPKLLIQFQNNGVVDDSQLPKDRFSAERLKGVDSTLKIQPAKLEDSAVYLCASSPGQLLNGLFFGSGTQLSVL.

The CDR3 region is CASSEAPAGGRNEQFF. The CDR3 DNA sequence: TGTGCCAGCAGTGAAGCGCCGGCGGGAGGTCGAAATGAGCAGTTCTTC. The chain uses TRBV2 and TRBJ2-1; 8 bases are a match to TRBD2. The CDR3 runs 16 residues. Per the germline V gene, CDR1 is SNHLY and CDR2 is FYNNEI. J lost 7 bases, V lost 0 bases, and 8 bases had no gene match.

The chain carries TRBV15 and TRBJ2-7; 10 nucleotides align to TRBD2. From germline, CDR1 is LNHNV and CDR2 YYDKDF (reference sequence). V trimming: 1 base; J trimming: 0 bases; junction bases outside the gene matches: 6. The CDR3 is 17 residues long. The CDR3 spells CATSRALTSGNSYEQYF. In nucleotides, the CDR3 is TGTGCCACCAGCAGAGCCCTCACTAGCGGGAACTCCTACGAGCAGTACTTC.

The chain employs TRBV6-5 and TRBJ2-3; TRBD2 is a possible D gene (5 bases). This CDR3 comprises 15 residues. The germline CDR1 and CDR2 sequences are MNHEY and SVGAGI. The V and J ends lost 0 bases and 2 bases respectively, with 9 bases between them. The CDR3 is CASSYSYGNTDTQYF. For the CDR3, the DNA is TGTGCCAGCAGTTACTCGTACGGGAACACAGATACGCAGTATTTT.

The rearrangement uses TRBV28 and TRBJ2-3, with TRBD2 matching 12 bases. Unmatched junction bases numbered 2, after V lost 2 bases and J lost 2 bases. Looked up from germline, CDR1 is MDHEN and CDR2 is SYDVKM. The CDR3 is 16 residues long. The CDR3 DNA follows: TGTGCCAGCAGTTTACTAGCGGGAGGGGTCACAGATACGCAGTATTTT. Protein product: CASSLLAGGVTDTQYF.

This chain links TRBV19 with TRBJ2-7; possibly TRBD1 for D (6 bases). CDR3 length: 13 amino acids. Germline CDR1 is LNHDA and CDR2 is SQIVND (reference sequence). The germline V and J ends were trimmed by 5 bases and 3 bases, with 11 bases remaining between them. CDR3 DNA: TGTGCCAGTAGTCCTTTGGGACACTACGAGCAGTACTTC. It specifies CASSPLGHYEQYF.